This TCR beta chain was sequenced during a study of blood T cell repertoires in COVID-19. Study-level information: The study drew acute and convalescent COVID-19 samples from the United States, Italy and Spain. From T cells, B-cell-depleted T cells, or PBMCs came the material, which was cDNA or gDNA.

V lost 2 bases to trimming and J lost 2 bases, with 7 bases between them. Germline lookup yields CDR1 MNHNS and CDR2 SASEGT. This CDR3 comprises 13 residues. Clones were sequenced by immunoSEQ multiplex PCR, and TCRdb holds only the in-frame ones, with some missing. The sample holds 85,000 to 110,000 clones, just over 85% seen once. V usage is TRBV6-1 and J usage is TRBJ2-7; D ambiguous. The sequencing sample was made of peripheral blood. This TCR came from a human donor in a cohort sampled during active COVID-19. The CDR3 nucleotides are TGTGCCAGCAGTGAACATCAGACCTACGAGCAGTACTTC. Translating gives CASSEHQTYEQYF.